Given below is one TCR beta chain in context. Its antigen is unknown. This record belongs to a study of cytomegalovirus exposure and HLA in healthy donors. While the first cohort had 600 to 800 subjects, the donors belonged to the separate validation cohort of roughly 130 subjects. J gave up 1 base and V 5 bases, and 7 bases lay outside the gene matches. The CDR3 has 15 amino acids. Germline CDR1 reads MNHEY; CDR2 reads SMNVEV (reference sequence). Clones were sequenced by immunoSEQ multiplex PCR, and TCRdb holds only the in-frame ones, with some missing. In the table there are 150,000 to 200,000 clones, 85% of which are singletons. Overall study findings and caveats: Within the approximately 110 validation repertoires, first-cohort TCR clusters tended to co-occur, according to a later analysis.

This clonotype was sampled from a man aged 18 to 35 in good health and CMV-seropositive. The sample was PBMCs. J is TRBJ1-1 and V is TRBV27; TRBD1 aligns across 7 bases. The CDR3 spells CASSLRQGANTEAFF. DNA for the CDR3: TGTGCCAGCAGTCTCAGACAGGGCGCGAACACTGAAGCTTTCTTT.